The T cell receptor beta chain under discussion was sequenced for a study of shared clonotypes between healthy human individuals (dated by TCRdb to the early 2020s). For context, the study as a whole: Three men and a couple of women, aged 18 to 49 years, made up the cohort. For each donor, CD4 naive and CD4 memory were each given three plates, CD8 naive was given two plates, and CD8 memory was given one plate. To estimate repertoire size and how much clonotypes are shared between individuals, the study performed deep sequencing of blood TCR repertoires from 4 to 6 healthy adults. Libraries were prepared and TCR repertoires were sequenced by different laboratories using diverse techniques, in order to increase sequencing depth and limit assay-specific biases. Between about 0.8 and 9.5 billion PBMCs per donor were obtained by leukapheresis.

Per the germline V gene (reference sequence), MNHEY is the CDR1 and SMNVEV is the CDR2. The CDR3 contains 15 residues, cysteine and phenylalanine counted. Only the CDR3 region is kept as DNA, spanning 45 bases read in frame from base 1. The V and J ends are trimmed by 2 bases and 5 bases, leaving 15 bases between them. Comment on this clone: Its antigen target is currently unknown. Per-base qualities were not stored, and no clone one base away is much larger.

The paper as a whole reports these results and caveats: Compared with non-shared clonotypes, clonotypes shared by all four sorted-subset donors had higher generation probabilities. Approximately 5% of naive CD4, 3.5% of naive CD8, roughly 2.4% of memory CD4, and about 0.4% of memory CD8 clonotypes were shared across several donors. Pairwise subsampling indicated that sequencing depth was expected to affect the degree of clonotype sharing among donors. Sampling was limited to blood, and TCR repertoires in tissue likely differ from TCR repertoires in blood. Estimated clonotype richness was generally larger for naive than for memory subsets. Because the study included a small number of donors, the genetic and exposure-history diversity represented was limited. Incomplete sequencing was indicated by rarefaction of sorted-subset datasets, despite the large sequencing depth.

Using the deep immunoSEQ assay, TCR CDR3 regions were amplified from genomic DNA by multiplex PCR. Extracted genomic DNA from each cell subset was distributed evenly across all wells of several immunoSEQ 96-well plates, and each plate was treated as a replicate. For sorted subsets, about 200 ng genomic DNA, equal to 25,000 to 35,000 T cell genomes, was loaded into each replicate PCR. Purified libraries were quantified with a Qubit 3.0 fluorometer, sized on a Bioanalyzer 2100, and re-quantified with the KAPA Library Quantification kit. Every immunoSEQ 96-well plate was sequenced on a separate single-read 150-cycle Illumina NextSeq 550 flow cell. For the original study's pipeline: Because only junctional sequences without quality scores were contained in the immunoSEQ output, filtering matching that applied to full-length reads could not be performed. To assign V/J genes and CDR3, sequences were annotated against IMGT germline references using PyIR, a Python wrapper for IgBLAST v1.9. Reads were removed for weak V/J assignments (E-value above 1e-6), missing CDR3, stop codons, out-of-frame junctions, or ambiguous translated residues. V3J clonotypes were defined by identical inferred V gene, J gene, and CDR3 amino acid sequence. Percentage overlap between repertoires was computed as shared unique clonotypes divided by the size of the smaller repertoire. RTK rarefaction, the Chao1 estimator, and Recon v2.1 estimates of unobserved clonotypes were used to assess repertoire richness. OLGA was used to compute generation probabilities for all TCRbeta clonotypes that the gDNA method yielded from a handful of donors. TCRdb took this table from immuneACCESS and kept in-frame rearrangements with V and J called. Such tables lack part of the clones; where checked against another copy, unresolved V genes explain under half of the gap, and the rest is unexplained. V and J calls and clone size are as listed in that table; D and trimming were resolved from the DNA. For this sample there are about 340,000 clones; around four fifths appear just once. Under 11% of the sample comes from the top ten.

Donors were healthy HIV-negative adults with no recently reported acute infections or vaccinations. Every donor was a Caucasian adult living in Nashville, Tennessee, USA. Magnetic negative selection was used to enrich CD4+ T cells, after which naive cells were positively selected on CD45RA and the negative fraction became the memory subset. After blood collection by leukapheresis, PBMCs were isolated using Ficoll-Histopaque density gradient centrifugation and then cryopreserved in the vapor phase of liquid nitrogen. Purity and quantity of every magnetically sorted T cell population were checked by analytical flow cytometry. Genomic DNA was isolated from each sorted fraction and quantified by UV absorbance on a Nanodrop 2000c.

Sequencing used memory CD4+ T cells sorted from blood. In the paper's terms, the cell subset or site label means: CD45RA-negative fraction. This sequence uses TRBV27 and TRBJ2-5, with the D segment possibly TRBD1 or TRBD2, each aligning over 6 bases. This TCR was recovered from a man under 40 in good health. CDR3 sequence: CASSLAGGPRETQYF. The bases read TGTGCCAGCAGTTTAGCCGGGGGCCCAAGGGAGACCCAGTACTTC.